The 30 T cell receptor beta chains below come from one sample, sequenced in a study of blood T cells in healthy people across ages. A second PCR, run for roughly 7 to 11 cycles, used a sample-barcoded 5' primer plus a J-beta primer mix. TCRdb re-called the 5' RACE reads with MiXCR, one entry per CDR3 protein. The data show some 730,000 distinct CDR3 sequences, roughly 20% seen once. The sample comprised blood. The receptors originated from a man in his sixties or seventies in good health.

The chain has TRBV12-3 or TRBV12-4 and TRBJ2-7, with 7 bases that match TRBD1. The CDR3 consists of 16 residues. Losses at the gene ends were 4 bases for V and 1 base for J; bases not matched to a gene: 10. CDR3 region: CASSSVYRGQSYEQYF. In DNA form, the CDR3 reads TGTGCCAGCAGTTCGGTTTACAGGGGACAATCCTACGAGCAGTACTTC.

V usage is TRBV7-2 and J usage is TRBJ2-1; D not resolved. The CDR3 is 13 amino acids. Germline V CDR1 and CDR2: SGHTA, FQGNSA. Trimming removed 5 bases at V and 3 bases at J, with 8 bases between. CDR3 residues: CASSTTLYNEQFF. The DNA of the CDR3 is TGTGCCAGCAGCACGACCCTCTACAATGAGCAGTTCTTC.

In this sample, this clonotype turned up a few times. This chain joins TRBV7-2 and TRBJ2-7; D is uncertain. V gave up 3 bases and J gave up 7 bases, with 10 bases separating them. The length of the CDR3 is 12 residues. Germline V lookup: CDR1 SGHTA, CDR2 FQGNSA. CDR3 in amino acids: CASSLGSWEQYV. The CDR3 DNA reads TGTGCCAGCAGCTTGGGAAGTTGGGAGCAGTACGTC.

The J gene is TRBJ1-6, the V gene TRBV20-1, with D perhaps matching TRBD1 (5 bases). In germline, CDR1 is DFQATT, CDR2 SNEGSKA (reference sequence). CDR3 length: 15 residues. V gave up 6 bases and J gave up 0 bases, with 12 bases separating them. The CDR3 DNA sequence: TGCAGTGCGCGACAGAAGAGCTCCTATAATTCACCCCTCCACTTT. Its translation: CSARQKSSYNSPLHF.

This clonotype has only a few counts. The chain is built from TRBV4-1 and TRBJ1-1; D is unclear. CDR3 length: 14 amino acids. CDR1 is MGHRA and CDR2 is YSYEKL in the germline V gene. Trimming pared 0 bases from V and 1 base from J, leaving 6 bases between. CDR3 amino acids: CASSQEGENTEAFF. The CDR3 DNA sequence: TGCGCCAGCAGCCAAGAAGGTGAGAACACTGAAGCTTTCTTT.

V is TRBV20-1 and J is TRBJ1-1, with no clear D. Trimming removed 3 bases at V and 0 bases at J, with 5 bases between. This CDR3 region has 12 residues. Germline V gene data show CDR1 as DFQATT and CDR2 as SNEGSKA (reference sequence). CDR3 DNA sequence: TGCAGTGCTAGGAAGATGAACACTGAAGCTTTCTTT. This sequence encodes CSARKMNTEAFF.

This chain links TRBV7-9 with TRBJ2-3; TRBD2 agrees at 9 bases. The CDR3 is 16 amino acids. V dropped 2 bases and J dropped 2; count of bases not matched to a gene: 5. The germline gives CDR1 SEHNR, CDR2 FQNEAQ (reference sequence). The CDR3 loop is CASSLKGGRATDTQYF. In DNA form, the CDR3 reads TGTGCCAGCAGCTTAAAGGGCGGGAGGGCCACAGATACGCAGTATTTT. The full variable domain, with the rest looked up from reference TRBV7-9 and TRBJ2-3, is DTGVSQNPRHKITKRGQNVTFRCDPISEHNRLYWYRQTLGQGPEFLTYFQNEAQLEKSRLLSDRFSAERPKGSFSTLEIQRTEQGDSAMYLCASSLKGGRATDTQYFGPGTRLTVL.

This clonotype was picked up a small number of times. This chain uses TRBV2 with TRBJ1-2; 10 bases line up with TRBD1. The CDR3 consists of 14 residues. The germline gives CDR1 SNHLY, CDR2 FYNNEI. V was clipped by 4 bases and J by 6 bases; unmatched bases: 5. CDR3 sequence (DNA): TGTGCCAGCAGTGTGGACAGGGGGATAGATGGCTACACCTTC. This gives the protein CASSVDRGIDGYTF.

There are many counts of this clonotype. The chain recombines TRBV29-1 with TRBJ2-2; 11 bases map to TRBD2. The CDR3 extends over 14 amino acids. Germline-derived CDR1 and CDR2 are SQVTM and ANQGSEA. V lost 6 bases and J lost 4; bases outside the gene matches: 4. The CDR3 bases are TGCAGCGTCTTGGGACTAGCGGCCACCGGGGAGCTGTTTTTT. Amino acid sequence: CSVLGLAATGELFF.

With regard to this clonotype: Just one base apart from a much larger clone, this may be a read error. V usage is TRBV7-6 and J usage is TRBJ2-6; 8 bases agree with TRBD1. In germline, CDR1 is SGHVS, CDR2 FNYEAQ. The CDR3 extends over 17 amino acids. CDR3 sequence: CASSPQTGGLGANVQTF. The CDR3 nucleotides read TGTGCCAGCAGCCCACAAACAGGGGGACTTGGGGCCAACGTCCAGACTTTC.

This rearrangement joins TRBV3-1 to TRBJ2-7, with 10 bases aligning to TRBD1. The J call could be wrong; TRBJ2-1 is a better fit for the DNA end. This CDR3 is built from 12 residues. CDR1 LGHDT and CDR2 YNNKEL come from the germline V gene (reference sequence). The DNA of the CDR3 is TGTGCCAGCAGGGGGACAGGGGATGAGCAGTTCTTC. As protein: CASRGTGDEQFF.

The chain couples TRBV20-1 to TRBJ2-5; 9 bases fit TRBD1. Germline V gene sequence: CDR1 DFQATT, CDR2 SNEGSKA (reference sequence). This CDR3 has 14 residues. Trimming at V came to 6 bases and at J to 5 bases, leaving 10 bases not matched to a gene. For the CDR3, the DNA is TGCAGTGCACAAAACAGGGGGCTGAGGGAGACCCAGTACTTC. Protein: CSAQNRGLRETQYF.

This clonotype turned up a few times. CDR3: CASSPISGIYEQYF. Written as DNA, the CDR3 is TGTGCCAGCTCACCAATATCAGGAATATACGAGCAGTACTTC. The chain carries TRBV18 and TRBJ2-5; no clear D gene. The J call is uncertain, as TRBJ2-7 better fits the DNA end. CDR3 length equals 14 residues. The germline V gene encodes CDR1 KGHSH and CDR2 LQKENI.

This clonotype was detected only a few times. The chain uses TRBV29-1 and TRBJ2-1; 8 bases line up with TRBD1. Germline-derived CDR1 and CDR2 are SQVTM and ANQGSEA. Trimming cost V 1 base and J 15 bases; bases outside gene matches: 5. The CDR3 sequence is 11 residues long. This CDR3 reads CSVEASGQVFF. The CDR3 region has the DNA TGCAGCGTTGAAGCATCGGGACAGGTGTTCTTC.

There are a few counts of this clonotype. J is TRBJ1-6 and V is TRBV5-1; D is ambiguous. Germline lookup yields CDR1 SGHRS and CDR2 YFSETQ. V gave up 4 bases and J gave up 7 bases, with 18 bases separating them. The CDR3 runs 16 residues. The CDR3 bases are TGCGCCAGCAGCCTGCCATCAATGGGGAAAAATTCACCCCTCCACTTT. Translated: CASSLPSMGKNSPLHF.

The V gene is TRBV7-2, the J gene TRBJ2-2, with D perhaps matching TRBD2 (6 bases). The CDR3 is 14 residues long. Trimming removed 3 bases from V and 5 bases from J, with 10 bases in between. Germline CDR1 and CDR2: SGHTA and FQGNSA. The CDR3 nucleotides are TGTGCCAGCAGCTTTATACTAGCAACCGGGGAGCTGTTTTTT. It is translated as CASSFILATGELFF.

This clonotype was seen more than once but under ten times. The CDR3 DNA reads TGCAGTGCTACCGGGACTAGCGGGAGAGGGACCCAGTACTTC. It yields the protein CSATGTSGRGTQYF. The chain uses TRBV20-1 and TRBJ2-5; 14 bases are shared with TRBD2. Germline V gene lookup returns CDR1 DFQATT and CDR2 SNEGSKA (reference sequence). V trimming: 4 bases; J trimming: 7 bases; junction bases outside the gene matches: 5. The length of the CDR3 is 14 residues.

This clonotype was observed a handful of times. The chain uses TRBV5-1 and TRBJ1-2; tentative D call: TRBD1 (6 bases). Trimming removed 4 bases from V and 0 bases from J, with 19 bases in between. This CDR3 comprises 17 residues. Germline V CDR1 and CDR2: SGHRS, YFSETQ. As DNA, the CDR3 is TGCGCCAGCAGCCATGCTCAGGGGCGACCCACTAACTATGGCTACACCTTC. This sequence encodes CASSHAQGRPTNYGYTF.

The CDR3 sequence is CASSYIGKGDRYGYTF. The CDR3 DNA reads TGTGCCAGCAGTTATATAGGGAAAGGGGACCGCTATGGCTACACCTTC. This sequence joins TRBV28 and TRBJ1-2; a possible D gene is TRBD1 (5 bases). Trimming removed 4 bases from V and 4 bases from J, with 19 bases in between. Germline V gene data show CDR1 as MDHEN and CDR2 as SYDVKM. The CDR3 covers 16 residues.

CDR3 sequence: CASSEFMGQGGFEQFF. Here the CDR3 DNA reads TGTGCCAGCAGTGAATTTATGGGACAGGGAGGATTCGAGCAGTTCTTC. V is TRBV6-1 and J is TRBJ2-1, with 9 bases fitting TRBD1. CDR1 and CDR2 from the germline V gene are MNHNS and SASEGT. The CDR3 is made up of 16 amino acids. With 2 bases clipped from V and 10 bases from J, the junction kept 12 bases outside the gene matches.

The J gene is TRBJ2-2, the V gene TRBV14; D may be TRBD1 or TRBD2 (5 bases each). Germline values: CDR1 SGHDN, CDR2 FVKESK. This CDR3 is built from 17 residues. V was shortened by 0 bases and J by 5 bases, with 16 bases between the two germline ends. The DNA for the CDR3 is TGTGCCAGCAGCCAAGATAACCGGGGCACAAGGACCGGGGAGCTGTTTTTT. The encoded protein is CASSQDNRGTRTGELFF.

This rearrangement joins TRBV7-9 to TRBJ2-3, with TRBD1 as a possible D gene (8 bases). From germline, CDR1 is SEHNR and CDR2 FQNEAQ (reference sequence). CDR3 length equals 13 residues. V was trimmed by 8 bases and J by 4 bases, leaving 13 bases between them. CDR3 DNA: TGTGCCAGCCTACAGGGGGGGGCAGATACGCAGTATTTT. As protein: CASLQGGADTQYF.

This clonotype has only a few counts. This chain joins TRBV12-3 or TRBV12-4 and TRBJ2-7; the D gene could be TRBD1 or TRBD2 (6 bases each). V lost 2 bases and J lost 7, with 12 bases in between. The CDR3 is 13 amino acids. The chain's CDR3 is CASSLSGGREQYF. CDR3 DNA: TGTGCCAGCAGTTTAAGTGGGGGGCGAGAGCAGTACTTC.

The V call is TRBV20-1, the J call TRBJ2-2; 8 nucleotides line up with TRBD2. The CDR3 is 16 amino acids. The V and J ends lost 1 base and 7 bases, in that order; junction bases with no gene match: 11. Germline lookup yields CDR1 DFQATT and CDR2 SNEGSKA (reference sequence). CDR3 in DNA: TGCAGTGCTAGAGTGCCGAGCGGGGGTTTCAGCGGGGAGCTGTTTTTT. As protein: CSARVPSGGFSGELFF.

In its sample, this clonotype was seen a few times. Here the CDR3 DNA reads TGTGCCAGCAGCTTGGCGGGGGGCAAAAACTATGGCTACACCTTC. It is translated as CASSLAGGKNYGYTF. V gene TRBV5-5 combines with J gene TRBJ1-2; D perhaps matches TRBD1 (6 bases). Germline V gene data show CDR1 as SGHKS and CDR2 as YYEKEE (reference sequence). The V end lost 0 bases, the J end lost 2 bases, and 11 bases lay between the germline ends. The CDR3 is 15 amino acids.

The V and J genes are TRBV5-6 and TRBJ1-1, with D maybe TRBD1 (6 bases). V was cut by 1 base and J by 7 bases, with 17 bases left in between. Germline CDR1 reads SGHDT; CDR2 reads YYEEEE. The CDR3 totals 15 residues. This chain's CDR3 is CASSLRGGGRVEAFF. CDR3 coding DNA: TGTGCCAGCAGCTTGAGGGGAGGGGGTAGGGTTGAAGCTTTCTTT.

This clonotype turned up a few times. This chain uses TRBV6-2 or TRBV6-3 with TRBJ2-1; D tentatively reads TRBD1 or TRBD2 (5 bases each). The CDR3 runs to 14 residues. Looked up from germline, CDR1 is MNHEY and CDR2 is SVGEGT. V lost 8 bases and J lost 7, with 18 bases in between. CDR3 DNA: TGTGCCAGCGCTTGGGACCTTACAAGAAATGAGCAGTTCTTC. It specifies CASAWDLTRNEQFF.

The CDR3 DNA is TGCGCCAGCAGAACAGGGATGAGCACAGATACGCAGTATTTT. Translating it yields CASRTGMSTDTQYF. The chain has TRBV5-1 and TRBJ2-3; D may be TRBD1 (6 bases). Germline V lookup: CDR1 SGHRS, CDR2 YFSETQ. The CDR3 sequence is 14 residues long. Trimming pared 5 bases from V and 0 bases from J, leaving 10 bases between.

This clonotype has more than one count but fewer than ten. The junction and the germline gene differ at one end; a read error may be behind it. This chain joins TRBV4-2 and TRBJ2-1; D is possibly TRBD1 or TRBD2 (5 bases each). This CDR3 contains 14 residues. In germline, CDR1 is LGHNA, CDR2 YNFKEQ. This CDR3 is CASSQGGRNNERFF. CDR3 nucleotides: TGTGCCAGCAGCCAAGGGGGACGCAACAATGAGCGGTTCTTC.

The V and J genes are TRBV7-9 and TRBJ2-1; D might be TRBD2 (6 bases). V dropped 5 bases and J dropped 4 bases, with 24 bases sitting between them. This CDR3 comprises 18 residues. Germline V gives CDR1 SEHNR, CDR2 FQNEAQ (reference sequence). CDR3 sequence reads: CASSSPPGGFGSYNEQFF. CDR3 coding DNA: TGTGCCAGCAGCAGCCCCCCTGGGGGGTTTGGGTCTTACAATGAGCAGTTCTTC.